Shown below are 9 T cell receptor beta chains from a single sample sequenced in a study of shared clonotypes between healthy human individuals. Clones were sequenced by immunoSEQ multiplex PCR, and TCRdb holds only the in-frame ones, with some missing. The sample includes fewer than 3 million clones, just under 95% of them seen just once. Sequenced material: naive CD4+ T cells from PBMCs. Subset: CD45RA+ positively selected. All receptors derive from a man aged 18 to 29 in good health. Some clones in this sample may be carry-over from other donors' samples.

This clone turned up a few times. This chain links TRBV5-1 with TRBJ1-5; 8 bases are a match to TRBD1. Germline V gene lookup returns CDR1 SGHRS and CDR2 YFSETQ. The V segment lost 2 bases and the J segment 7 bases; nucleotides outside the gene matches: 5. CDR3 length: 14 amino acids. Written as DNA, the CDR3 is TGCGCCAGCAGCTTCGGACAGGGCGGGCAGCCCCAGCATTTT. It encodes CASSFGQGGQPQHF.

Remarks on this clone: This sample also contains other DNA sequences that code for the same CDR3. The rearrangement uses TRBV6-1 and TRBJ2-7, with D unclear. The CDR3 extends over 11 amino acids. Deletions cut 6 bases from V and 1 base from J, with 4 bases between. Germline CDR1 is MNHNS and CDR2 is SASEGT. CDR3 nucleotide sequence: TGTGCCAGCAGAGGGTCCTACGAGCAGTACTTC. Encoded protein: CASRGSYEQYF.

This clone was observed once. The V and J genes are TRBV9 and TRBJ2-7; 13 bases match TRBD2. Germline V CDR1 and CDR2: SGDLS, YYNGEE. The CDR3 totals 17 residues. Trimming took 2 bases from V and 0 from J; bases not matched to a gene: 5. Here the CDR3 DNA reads TGTGCCAGCAGCGTCGGACTAGCGGGAGCCTACTCCTACGAGCAGTACTTC. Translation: CASSVGLAGAYSYEQYF.

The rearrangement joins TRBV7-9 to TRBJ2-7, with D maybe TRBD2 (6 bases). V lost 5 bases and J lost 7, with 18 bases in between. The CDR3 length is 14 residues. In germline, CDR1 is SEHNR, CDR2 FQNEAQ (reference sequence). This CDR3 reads CASSPGRPLGEQYF. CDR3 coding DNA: TGTGCCAGCAGCCCGGGGAGGCCCCTAGGGGAGCAGTACTTC.

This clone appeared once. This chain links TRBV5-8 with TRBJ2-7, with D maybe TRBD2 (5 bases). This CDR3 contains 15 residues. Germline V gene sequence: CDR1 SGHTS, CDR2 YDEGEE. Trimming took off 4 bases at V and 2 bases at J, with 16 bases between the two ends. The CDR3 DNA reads TGTGCCAGCAGCCTAGCCAGAGTAGACGCCTACGAGCAGTACTTC. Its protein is CASSLARVDAYEQYF.

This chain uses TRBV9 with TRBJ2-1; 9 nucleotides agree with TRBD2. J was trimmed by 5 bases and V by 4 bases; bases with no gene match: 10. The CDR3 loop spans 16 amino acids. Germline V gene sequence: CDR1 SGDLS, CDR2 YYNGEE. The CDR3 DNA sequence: TGTGCCAGCAGCCCCTGGGGGCGGGAGGGCAACAATGAGCAGTTCTTC. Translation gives CASSPWGREGNNEQFF.

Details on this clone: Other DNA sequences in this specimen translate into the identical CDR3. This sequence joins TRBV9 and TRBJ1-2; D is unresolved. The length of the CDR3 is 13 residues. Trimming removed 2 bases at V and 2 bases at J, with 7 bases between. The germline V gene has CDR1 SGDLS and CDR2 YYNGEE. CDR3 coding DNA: TGTGCCAGCAGCGTGTTAGGGAACTATGGCTACACCTTC. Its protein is CASSVLGNYGYTF.

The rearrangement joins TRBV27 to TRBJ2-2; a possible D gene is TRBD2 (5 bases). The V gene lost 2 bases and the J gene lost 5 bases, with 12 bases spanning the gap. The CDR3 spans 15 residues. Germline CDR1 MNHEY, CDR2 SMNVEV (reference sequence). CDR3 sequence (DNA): TGTGCCAGCAGTTTAGTTCCGGGGTTAACCGGGGAGCTGTTTTTT. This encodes CASSLVPGLTGELFF.

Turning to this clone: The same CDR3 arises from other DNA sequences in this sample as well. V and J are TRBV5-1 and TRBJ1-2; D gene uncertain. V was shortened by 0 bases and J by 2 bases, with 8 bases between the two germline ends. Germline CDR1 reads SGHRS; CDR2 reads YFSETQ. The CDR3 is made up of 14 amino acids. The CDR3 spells CASSLDGGNYGYTF. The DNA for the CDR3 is TGCGCCAGCAGCTTGGATGGCGGAAACTATGGCTACACCTTC.